A selection of T cell receptor beta chains follows, all from one sample in a study of identical twins. TCRdb reanalysed the 5' RACE reads using MiXCR and keeps one entry per CDR3 protein. The sample yields about 240,000 distinct CDR3 sequences, 8% to 11% seen once. Sequences were obtained from memory T cells sorted from blood. These TCRs come from a middle-aged man in good health. CDR3s include the opening cysteine and the closing phenylalanine or tryptophan. Fields, in order: J gene, clone size, D gene, V gene, CDR3 DNA, CDR3 protein. A D gene is named only where the DNA matches it firmly. Clone size appears in some rows only: once, few, many, or a class for an expanded clone.

j_gene: TRBJ2-7; abundance: many; d_gene: .; v_gene: TRBV7-6; CDR3nt: TGTGCCAGCAGCTTCTTCTCATCCGGCGGTTCCTACGAGCAGTACTTC; CDR3aa: CASSFFSSGGSYEQYF
j_gene: TRBJ1-1; abundance: few; d_gene: TRBD1; v_gene: TRBV4-1; CDR3nt: TGCGCCAGCAGCCTGTCATGGACAGGGACCACTGAAGCTTTCTTT; CDR3aa: CASSLSWTGTTEAFF
j_gene: TRBJ2-5; abundance: .; d_gene: TRBD2; v_gene: TRBV2; CDR3nt: TGTGCCAGCATCCAGACTAGCGGGGCCGCCGGCGGGAAGGGCCAGTACTTC; CDR3aa: CASIQTSGAAGGKGQYF
j_gene: TRBJ2-5; abundance: many; d_gene: .; v_gene: TRBV6-5; CDR3nt: TGTGCCAGCAGTTACGGCAGGGGTGGTGAGACCCAGTACTTC; CDR3aa: CASSYGRGGETQYF
j_gene: TRBJ2-1; abundance: .; d_gene: TRBD1; v_gene: TRBV12-3/TRBV12-4; CDR3nt: TGTGCCAGCAGGAGCAGACAGGGAGAGCAGTTCTTC; CDR3aa: CASRSRQGEQFF
j_gene: TRBJ2-3; abundance: few; d_gene: .; v_gene: TRBV29-1; CDR3nt: TGCAGCGTAGACAGGGAGGGCACAGATACGCAGTATTTT; CDR3aa: CSVDREGTDTQYF
j_gene: TRBJ1-5; abundance: few; d_gene: .; v_gene: TRBV6-2/TRBV6-3; CDR3nt: TGTGCCAGCAGTTTTGAGAATCAGCCCCAGCATTTT; CDR3aa: CASSFENQPQHF
j_gene: TRBJ2-3; abundance: many; d_gene: TRBD2; v_gene: TRBV5-5; CDR3nt: TGTGCCAGCAGCTTCTTAGCGGGAGAAGGAGATACGCAGTATTTT; CDR3aa: CASSFLAGEGDTQYF
j_gene: TRBJ2-7; abundance: many; d_gene: .; v_gene: TRBV11-2; CDR3nt: TGTGCCAGCAGCTTAGTCGGGCCGCCGGTAAGCTCCTACGAGCAGTACTTC; CDR3aa: CASSLVGPPVSSYEQYF
j_gene: TRBJ2-3; abundance: few; d_gene: .; v_gene: TRBV11-3; CDR3nt: TGTGCCAGCAGCTTAGGACTGAACACAGATACGCAGTATTTT; CDR3aa: CASSLGLNTDTQYF
j_gene: TRBJ2-3; abundance: many; d_gene: .; v_gene: TRBV27; CDR3nt: TGTGCCAGCAGTTTATATGGGGGGCACGGCACAGATACGCAGTATTTT; CDR3aa: CASSLYGGHGTDTQYF
j_gene: TRBJ2-1; abundance: many; d_gene: .; v_gene: TRBV29-1; CDR3nt: TGCAGCGTTGATCTTCGTACTAGATCGGCTGCGCACAATGAGCAGTTCTTC; CDR3aa: CSVDLRTRSAAHNEQFF
j_gene: TRBJ2-7; abundance: .; d_gene: .; v_gene: TRBV7-2; CDR3nt: TGTGCCAGCAGCCACCTACAGTCCTACGAGCAGTACTTC; CDR3aa: CASSHLQSYEQYF
j_gene: TRBJ2-4; abundance: .; d_gene: .; v_gene: TRBV4-1; CDR3nt: TGCGCCAGCAGCCAATATTCCGACGGGATCTCAAACATTCAGTACTTC; CDR3aa: CASSQYSDGISNIQYF
j_gene: TRBJ2-1; abundance: many; d_gene: .; v_gene: TRBV10-2; CDR3nt: TGCGCCAGCAGTGAAGGAGGCTACAATGAGCAGTTCTTC; CDR3aa: CASSEGGYNEQFF
j_gene: TRBJ1-1; abundance: many; d_gene: .; v_gene: TRBV12-3/TRBV12-4; CDR3nt: TGTGCCAGCAGTTTGGGGGGACGAACCGCTGAAGCTTTCTTT; CDR3aa: CASSLGGRTAEAFF
j_gene: TRBJ2-5; abundance: .; d_gene: TRBD2; v_gene: TRBV7-3; CDR3nt: TGTGCCAGCAGCTACGGACTAGCGGACCAAGAGACCCAGTACTTC; CDR3aa: CASSYGLADQETQYF
j_gene: TRBJ1-2; abundance: many; d_gene: TRBD1; v_gene: TRBV4-2; CDR3nt: TGTGCCAGCAGCCAAAGGGGGACAGCCTATGGCTACACCTTC; CDR3aa: CASSQRGTAYGYTF
j_gene: TRBJ2-1; abundance: many; d_gene: .; v_gene: TRBV4-2; CDR3nt: TGTGCCAGCAGCCAAGCTGGCTTTAGCTCCTACAATGAGCAGTTCTTC; CDR3aa: CASSQAGFSSYNEQFF
j_gene: TRBJ2-7; abundance: few; d_gene: .; v_gene: TRBV18; CDR3nt: TGTGCCAGCTCACCCCAGCAAGAGCAGTACTTC; CDR3aa: CASSPQQEQYF
j_gene: TRBJ1-2; abundance: many; d_gene: .; v_gene: TRBV5-1; CDR3nt: TGCGCCAGCAGAGCCTCAGGGTCTAACTATGGCTACACCTTC; CDR3aa: CASRASGSNYGYTF
j_gene: TRBJ2-2; abundance: .; d_gene: .; v_gene: TRBV9; CDR3nt: TGTGCCAGCAGCGTAGCTCCCTCGGCAGGGTCGGGGACCGGGGAGCTGTTTTTT; CDR3aa: CASSVAPSAGSGTGELFF
j_gene: TRBJ2-3; abundance: many; d_gene: .; v_gene: TRBV5-5; CDR3nt: TGTGCCAGCAGCTTGGCACCCGGGGTGGCAGATACGCAGTATTTT; CDR3aa: CASSLAPGVADTQYF
j_gene: TRBJ2-5; abundance: many; d_gene: .; v_gene: TRBV12-3/TRBV12-4; CDR3nt: TGTGCCAGCAGTTTAGTAGCGGAGACCCAGTACTTC; CDR3aa: CASSLVAETQYF
j_gene: TRBJ1-5; abundance: many; d_gene: TRBD1; v_gene: TRBV11-2; CDR3nt: TGTGCCAGCAGCGCAAACCGGGACAGGGGGCGAAGTCAAAGCAATCAGCCCCAGCATTTT; CDR3aa: CASSANRDRGRSQSNQPQHF
j_gene: TRBJ2-7; abundance: few; d_gene: .; v_gene: TRBV6-5; CDR3nt: TGTGCCAGCAGTTACGCTCCTACCCAGATCGGCACCTACGAGCAGTACTTC; CDR3aa: CASSYAPTQIGTYEQYF
j_gene: TRBJ1-2; abundance: .; d_gene: .; v_gene: TRBV28; CDR3nt: TGTGCCAGCAGTTTGCTCCCCGAGACCTATGGCTACACCTTC; CDR3aa: CASSLLPETYGYTF